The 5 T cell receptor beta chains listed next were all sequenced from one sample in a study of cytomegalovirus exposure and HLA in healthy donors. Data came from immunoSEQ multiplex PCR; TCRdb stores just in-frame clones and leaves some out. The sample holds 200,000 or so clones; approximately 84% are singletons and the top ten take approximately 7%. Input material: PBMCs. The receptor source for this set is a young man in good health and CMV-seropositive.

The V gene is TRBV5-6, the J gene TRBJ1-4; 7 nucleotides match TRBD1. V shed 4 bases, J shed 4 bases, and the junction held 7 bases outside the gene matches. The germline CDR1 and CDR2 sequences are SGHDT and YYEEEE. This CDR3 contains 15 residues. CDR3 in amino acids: CASSRDTGVNEKLFF. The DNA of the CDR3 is TGTGCCAGCAGCCGCGATACAGGGGTTAATGAAAAACTGTTTTTT.

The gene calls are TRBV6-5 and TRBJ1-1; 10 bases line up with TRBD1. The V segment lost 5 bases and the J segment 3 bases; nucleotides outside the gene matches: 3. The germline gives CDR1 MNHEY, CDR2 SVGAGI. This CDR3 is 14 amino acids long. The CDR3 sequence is CASSGTGVDTEAFF. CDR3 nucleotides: TGTGCCAGCAGTGGGACAGGGGTTGACACTGAAGCTTTCTTT.

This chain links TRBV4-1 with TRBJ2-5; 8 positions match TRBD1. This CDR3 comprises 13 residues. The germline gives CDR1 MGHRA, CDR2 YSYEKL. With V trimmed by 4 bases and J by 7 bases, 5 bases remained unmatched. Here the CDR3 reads CASSPDRAPTQYF. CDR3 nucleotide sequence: TGCGCCAGCAGCCCGGACAGGGCCCCGACCCAGTACTTC.

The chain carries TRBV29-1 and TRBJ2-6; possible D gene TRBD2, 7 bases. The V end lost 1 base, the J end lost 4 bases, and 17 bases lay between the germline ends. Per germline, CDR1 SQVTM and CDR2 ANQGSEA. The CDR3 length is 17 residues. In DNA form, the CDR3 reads TGCAGCGTTGAAGTTCGGGGGGCCCTTGGAGGGGCCAACGTCCTGACTTTC. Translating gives CSVEVRGALGGANVLTF.

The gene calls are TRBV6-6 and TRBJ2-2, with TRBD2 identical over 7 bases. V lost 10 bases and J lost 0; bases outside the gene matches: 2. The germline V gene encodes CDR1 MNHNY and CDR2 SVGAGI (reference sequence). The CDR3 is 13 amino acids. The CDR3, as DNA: TGTGCCACACTAGCGCCGAACACCGGGGAGCTGTTTTTT. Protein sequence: CATLAPNTGELFF.